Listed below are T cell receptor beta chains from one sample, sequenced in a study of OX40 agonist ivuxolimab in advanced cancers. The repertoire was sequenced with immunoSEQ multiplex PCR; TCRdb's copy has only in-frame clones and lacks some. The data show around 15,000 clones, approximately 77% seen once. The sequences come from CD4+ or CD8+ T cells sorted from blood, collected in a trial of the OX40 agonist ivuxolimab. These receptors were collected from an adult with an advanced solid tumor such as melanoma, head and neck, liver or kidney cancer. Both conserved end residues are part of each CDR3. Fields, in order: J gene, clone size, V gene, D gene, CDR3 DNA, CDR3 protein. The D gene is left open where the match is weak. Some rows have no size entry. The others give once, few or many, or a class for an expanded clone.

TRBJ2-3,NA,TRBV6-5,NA,TGTGCCAGCAGTTCTCCCGGGCACGGGGCGCAGTATTTT,CASSSPGHGAQYF
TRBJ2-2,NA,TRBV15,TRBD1,TGTGCCACCAGCGACAGGGCAAACACCGGGGAGCTGTTTTTT,CATSDRANTGELFF
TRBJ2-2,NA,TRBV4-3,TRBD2,TGCGCCAGCAGCCTAGGACTAGCGGGGGACACCGGGGAGCTGTTTTTT,CASSLGLAGDTGELFF
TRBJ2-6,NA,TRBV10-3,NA,TGTGCCATCACCTACTCCCAGACACCTGGGGCCAACGTCCTGACTTTC,CAITYSQTPGANVLTF
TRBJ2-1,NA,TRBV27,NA,TGTGCCAGCAGTCAGGGCAATGAGCAGTTCTTC,CASSQGNEQFF
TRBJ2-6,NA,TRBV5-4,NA,TGTGCCAGCAGCTTGGGGACAGTTGGGGCCAACGTCCTGACTTTC,CASSLGTVGANVLTF
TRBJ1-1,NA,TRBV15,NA,TGTGCCACCAGCACGACAGTTGAAGCTTTCTTT,CATSTTVEAFF
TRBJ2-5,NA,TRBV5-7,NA,TGTGCCAGCAGCTTGTTCTTAATGGAGACCCAGTACTTC,CASSLFLMETQYF
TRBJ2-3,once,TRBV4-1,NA,TGCGCCAGCAGCCCGAGTGCGGGGACAGATACGCAGTATTTT,CASSPSAGTDTQYF
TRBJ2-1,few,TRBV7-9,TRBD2,TGTGCCAGCAGCTCCGCGGGAGCGGCCTACAATGAGCAGTTCTTC,CASSSAGAAYNEQFF
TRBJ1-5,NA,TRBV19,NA,TGTGCCAGTAGTATAACAGGGTTAAGTAATCAGCCCCAGCATTTT,CASSITGLSNQPQHF
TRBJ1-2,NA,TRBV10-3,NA,TGTGCCATCAGTGAGGAAGGAGGTAGGGAGAAAGGTGGCTACACCTTC,CAISEEGGREKGGYTF
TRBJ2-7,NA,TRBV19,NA,TGTGCCAGTAGTCCGGGACTCTTCTACGAGCAGTACTTC,CASSPGLFYEQYF
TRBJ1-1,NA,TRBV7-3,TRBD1,TGTGCCAGCAGCCAATGGACAGGAACCAGAAAAGCTTTCTTT,CASSQWTGTRKAFF
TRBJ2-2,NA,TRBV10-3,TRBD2,TGTGCCATCAGTGCAACTAGCGGGGGGGCCGCCGGGGAGCTGTTTTTT,CAISATSGGAAGELFF
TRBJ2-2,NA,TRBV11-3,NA,TGTGCCAGCAGCTTAGTTAAACAGTGGAACACCGGGGAGCTGTTTTTT,CASSLVKQWNTGELFF
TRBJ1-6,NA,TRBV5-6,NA,TGTGCCAGCAGCTTGGTTGGAGGGTGGAATTCACCCCTCCACTTT,CASSLVGGWNSPLHF
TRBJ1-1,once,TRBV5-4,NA,TGTGCCAGCAGCTGGGCGAACACTGAAGCTTTCTTT,CASSWANTEAFF
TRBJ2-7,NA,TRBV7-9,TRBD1,TGTGCCAGCAGCTCCCGGACAGGGGCCTACGAGCAGTACTTC,CASSSRTGAYEQYF
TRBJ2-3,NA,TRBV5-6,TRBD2,TGTGCCAGCAGCGCCCGCACCGGGGGGAGGACAGATACGCAGTATTTT,CASSARTGGRTDTQYF